The sequence of this T cell receptor (beta chain) was determined in a study of blood T cell repertoires in COVID-19. Study overall: COVID-19 samples, acute and convalescent, were from the United States, Italy and Spain. Sources were T cells, B-cell-depleted T cells, or PBMCs; the material itself was cDNA or gDNA.

Source study methods: Estimates of nucleated cell counts were drawn from the amplification of reference gene primers. Method: immunoSEQ multiplex PCR; TCRdb's copy keeps in-frame clones and lacks some. V and J calls and clone size follow that table, whereas D and trimming were derived from the DNA. The sample contains under 300,000 clones, around nine tenths of which appear only once. CDR1 and CDR2 from the germline V gene are SGHRS and YFSETQ. The CDR3 has 14 residues. Trimming stripped 0 bases from V and 5 bases from J, with 9 bases between. The material sequenced was peripheral blood. This sequence was found in a woman in her forties who had recovered from COVID-19. The rearrangement links TRBV5-1 to TRBJ1-5; D remains unclear. CDR3 region: CASSLDGQDQPQHF. In DNA, the CDR3 is TGCGCCAGCAGCTTGGACGGCCAGGATCAGCCCCAGCATTTT.